This TCR beta chain was documented in a study of control samples from healthy donors and cancer patients. The germline gives CDR1 SGHRS, CDR2 YFSETQ. V lost 5 bases and J lost 4, with 15 bases in between. The CDR3 spans 14 residues. Only in-frame clones appear in the TCRdb table, and some are missing; sequencing was by immunoSEQ multiplex PCR. Among about 110,000 clones listed, roughly four fifths were seen once. The rearrangement uses TRBV5-1 and TRBJ1-1, with TRBD1 as a possible D gene (5 bases). Sequenced input: blood. The TCR was taken from a man aged 18 to 35 in good health. CDR3 region: CASSWVGQGTEAFF. DNA for the CDR3: TGCGCCAGCAGTTGGGTAGGGCAGGGCACTGAAGCTTTCTTT.